Listed below are T cell receptor beta chains from one sample, sequenced in a study of long-term antiretroviral therapy in people with HIV. The method was immunoSEQ multiplex PCR; TCRdb's version includes in-frame clones alone and lacks a portion of them. Of roughly 30,000 clones in the sample, roughly 80% were seen once. Sequenced material: unsorted PBMCs, taken 0.3 years after starting antiretroviral therapy. The receptor source for this set is a man aged 40-49 years with HIV. Each CDR3 is given with its conserved first and last residue. The order of the fields is V gene, J gene, D gene, clone size, CDR3 DNA, CDR3 protein. D genes are given only for firm matches. The size field is filled for only some rows; it gives once, few, many or a size class.

v_call: TRBV11-2
j_call: TRBJ2-1
d_call: TRBD2
clone_size: NA
cdr3_nt: TGTGCCAGCAGCTTAGACCCAGCGGGGGGGCGGAATGAGCAGTTCTTC
cdr3_aa: CASSLDPAGGRNEQFF

v_call: TRBV5-1
j_call: TRBJ2-5
d_call: NA
clone_size: NA
cdr3_nt: TGCGCCAGCAGCTTGGCCGGGTCGGGGGACGAGACCCAGTACTTC
cdr3_aa: CASSLAGSGDETQYF

v_call: TRBV11-3
j_call: TRBJ2-5
d_call: TRBD2
clone_size: NA
cdr3_nt: TGTGCCAGCAGCTTGAATGGGAGGGGAGAGACCCAGTACTTC
cdr3_aa: CASSLNGRGETQYF

v_call: TRBV5-4
j_call: TRBJ2-5
d_call: NA
clone_size: NA
cdr3_nt: TGTGCCAGCAGCCCCGAGGCGGGACAGTCGACCCAGTACTTC
cdr3_aa: CASSPEAGQSTQYF

v_call: TRBV4-3
j_call: TRBJ1-2
d_call: NA
clone_size: NA
cdr3_nt: TGCGCCAGCAGCCAAGATGAATCGGCAGTTGAATACTATGGCTACACCTTC
cdr3_aa: CASSQDESAVEYYGYTF

v_call: TRBV9
j_call: TRBJ1-5
d_call: NA
clone_size: NA
cdr3_nt: TGTGCCAGCAGCGCCCTGCCGGGACCCCCCGGGCAGCCCCAGCATTTT
cdr3_aa: CASSALPGPPGQPQHF

v_call: TRBV18
j_call: TRBJ2-1
d_call: NA
clone_size: NA
cdr3_nt: TGTGCCAGCTCTAGGGGACTTGACAATGAGCAGTTCTTC
cdr3_aa: CASSRGLDNEQFF

v_call: TRBV14
j_call: TRBJ2-7
d_call: TRBD2
clone_size: NA
cdr3_nt: TGTGCCAGCAGCCAAGATCGAGGGTCTTCTAGCGGGATTTCCTACGAGCAGTACTTC
cdr3_aa: CASSQDRGSSSGISYEQYF

v_call: TRBV21-1
j_call: TRBJ2-7
d_call: NA
clone_size: NA
cdr3_nt: TGTGCCAGCAGCAAAGTTTTGCATGGCGGGCAGTACTTC
cdr3_aa: CASSKVLHGGQYF

v_call: TRBV4-1
j_call: TRBJ1-2
d_call: NA
clone_size: once
cdr3_nt: TGCGCCAGCAGCCAAGATCCGGACTTTGACTATGGCTACACCTTC
cdr3_aa: CASSQDPDFDYGYTF

v_call: TRBV29-1
j_call: TRBJ2-1
d_call: TRBD2
clone_size: NA
cdr3_nt: TGCAGCGTCAGGGGGACTAGCCAGGCCCGGGCCTACAATGAGCAGTTCTTC
cdr3_aa: CSVRGTSQARAYNEQFF

v_call: TRBV18
j_call: TRBJ1-4
d_call: TRBD1
clone_size: NA
cdr3_nt: TGTGCCAGCTCACCCGGGACAGGGTATGAAAAACTGTTTTTT
cdr3_aa: CASSPGTGYEKLFF

v_call: TRBV11-2
j_call: TRBJ2-7
d_call: TRBD2
clone_size: NA
cdr3_nt: TGTGCCAGCACCCTCTTAGGATCGGGACTAGCCGCCTACGAGCAGTACTTC
cdr3_aa: CASTLLGSGLAAYEQYF

v_call: TRBV5-1
j_call: TRBJ1-1
d_call: TRBD1
clone_size: NA
cdr3_nt: TGCGCCAGCACCCTACAGGGGCGGCTGAACACTGAAGCTTTCTTT
cdr3_aa: CASTLQGRLNTEAFF

v_call: TRBV9
j_call: TRBJ1-1
d_call: NA
clone_size: NA
cdr3_nt: TGTGCCAGCAGCCCCCGCAGGGCGACTGAAGCTTTCTTT
cdr3_aa: CASSPRRATEAFF

v_call: TRBV11-2
j_call: TRBJ1-6
d_call: NA
clone_size: NA
cdr3_nt: TGTGCCAGCAGCCCAGGGGACACCCTCTTATCACCCCTCCACTTT
cdr3_aa: CASSPGDTLLSPLHF

v_call: TRBV18
j_call: TRBJ1-5
d_call: NA
clone_size: NA
cdr3_nt: TGTGCCAGCTCACCAGGAAGCGATAGGGCCCAGCATTTT
cdr3_aa: CASSPGSDRAQHF

v_call: TRBV19
j_call: TRBJ2-5
d_call: TRBD1
clone_size: NA
cdr3_nt: TGTGCCAGTAGTATGAGGACAGGGGAAGTAGTAGAGACCCAGTACTTC
cdr3_aa: CASSMRTGEVVETQYF

v_call: TRBV7-9
j_call: TRBJ2-7
d_call: NA
clone_size: NA
cdr3_nt: TGTGCCAGCAGCTTAGCAGCCAGGGTAAGCGAGCAGTACTTC
cdr3_aa: CASSLAARVSEQYF

v_call: TRBV9
j_call: TRBJ2-7
d_call: TRBD1
clone_size: NA
cdr3_nt: TGTGCCAGCAGCGTAGGAGGGGACAGCTACGAGCAGTACTTC
cdr3_aa: CASSVGGDSYEQYF

v_call: TRBV5-6
j_call: TRBJ2-6
d_call: TRBD2
clone_size: few
cdr3_nt: TGTGCCAGCAGCATCGGACTAGCCGGGGGGGCTGGGGCCAACGTCCTGACTTTC
cdr3_aa: CASSIGLAGGAGANVLTF

v_call: TRBV4-3
j_call: TRBJ1-6
d_call: NA
clone_size: NA
cdr3_nt: TGCGCCAGCAGCCAAGATTCCGCCCGGGGTACTAATTCACCCCTCCACTTT
cdr3_aa: CASSQDSARGTNSPLHF

v_call: TRBV30
j_call: TRBJ2-7
d_call: TRBD1
clone_size: NA
cdr3_nt: TGTGCCTGGAGTGTACTAGACTCCCAACAGGGGGAACAGTACTTC
cdr3_aa: CAWSVLDSQQGEQYF

v_call: TRBV29-1
j_call: TRBJ2-3
d_call: TRBD2
clone_size: NA
cdr3_nt: TGCAGCGACTTGACTAGCGGGAGGTCAGATACGCAGTATTTT
cdr3_aa: CSDLTSGRSDTQYF

v_call: TRBV20-1
j_call: TRBJ2-7
d_call: TRBD2
clone_size: NA
cdr3_nt: TGCAGTGCTCGACTAGCATACGAGCAGTACTTC
cdr3_aa: CSARLAYEQYF

v_call: TRBV6-5
j_call: TRBJ2-1
d_call: NA
clone_size: NA
cdr3_nt: TGTGCCAGCAGTTACTCGATCGGGCCCTACAATGAGCAGTTCTTC
cdr3_aa: CASSYSIGPYNEQFF

v_call: TRBV5-1
j_call: TRBJ2-3
d_call: TRBD2
clone_size: NA
cdr3_nt: TGCGCCAGCAGCTTACTAGCGGGGTCGGGCACAGATACGCAGTATTTT
cdr3_aa: CASSLLAGSGTDTQYF

v_call: TRBV29-1
j_call: TRBJ2-7
d_call: TRBD2
clone_size: few
cdr3_nt: TGCAGCGTTGTCCCAGCGGGAGTACCATCCTACGAGCAGTACTTC
cdr3_aa: CSVVPAGVPSYEQYF

v_call: TRBV18
j_call: TRBJ1-2
d_call: NA
clone_size: NA
cdr3_nt: TGTGCCAGCTCACCAGCCGGGACCGCCTTTGGGAGGACCTTC
cdr3_aa: CASSPAGTAFGRTF

v_call: TRBV10-1
j_call: TRBJ2-7
d_call: NA
clone_size: few
cdr3_nt: TGCGCCAGCAGGCTCACGGTTCCTAGCTGCTACGAGCAGTACTTC
cdr3_aa: CASRLTVPSCYEQYF

v_call: TRBV7-9
j_call: TRBJ2-3
d_call: TRBD2
clone_size: NA
cdr3_nt: TGTGCCAGCAGCTTGACTAGCGGGAGGCCAGATACGCAGTATTTT
cdr3_aa: CASSLTSGRPDTQYF

v_call: TRBV11-1
j_call: TRBJ2-1
d_call: TRBD1
clone_size: NA
cdr3_nt: TGTGCCAGCAGCTTAGACAGGGGGAGGATCGATGAGCAGTTCTTC
cdr3_aa: CASSLDRGRIDEQFF

v_call: TRBV5-1
j_call: TRBJ1-2
d_call: NA
clone_size: few
cdr3_nt: TGCGCCAGCAGCTTGCTACCAAACTATGGCTACACCTTC
cdr3_aa: CASSLLPNYGYTF

v_call: TRBV7-9
j_call: TRBJ1-5
d_call: TRBD1
clone_size: NA
cdr3_nt: TGTGCCAGCAGCTCGACAGGGAGCAATCAGCCCCAGCATTTT
cdr3_aa: CASSSTGSNQPQHF

v_call: TRBV6-1
j_call: TRBJ2-5
d_call: NA
clone_size: NA
cdr3_nt: TGTGCCAGCATCCCGGGAGCATTCGAGACCCAGTACTTC
cdr3_aa: CASIPGAFETQYF

v_call: TRBV15
j_call: TRBJ1-5
d_call: TRBD1
clone_size: NA
cdr3_nt: TGTGCCACCAGCCCCTACTACAGGGGGGATAGCAATCAGCCCCAGCATTTT
cdr3_aa: CATSPYYRGDSNQPQHF

v_call: TRBV11-2
j_call: TRBJ1-5
d_call: NA
clone_size: few
cdr3_nt: TGTGCCAGCAGCTTAGCATCTGGGGGTCAGCCCCAGCATTTT
cdr3_aa: CASSLASGGQPQHF

v_call: TRBV4-3
j_call: TRBJ2-2
d_call: TRBD2
clone_size: NA
cdr3_nt: TGCGCCAGCAGCGGACTAGCGGGAGGCCTCAGCGGGGAGCTGTTTTTT
cdr3_aa: CASSGLAGGLSGELFF

v_call: TRBV7-9
j_call: TRBJ2-7
d_call: TRBD2
clone_size: NA
cdr3_nt: TGTGCCAGCAGCTCGGGAGAAAGCGGGAGGGGTTCCGAGCAGTACTTC
cdr3_aa: CASSSGESGRGSEQYF

v_call: TRBV6-5
j_call: TRBJ2-7
d_call: TRBD2
clone_size: NA
cdr3_nt: TGTGCCAGCACCTCCACACGGGGGGGGCAGTACTTC
cdr3_aa: CASTSTRGGQYF

v_call: TRBV21-1
j_call: TRBJ1-3
d_call: NA
clone_size: NA
cdr3_nt: TGTGCCAGCAGCAGAAAACAGGGGGCGAACGGAAACACCATATATTTT
cdr3_aa: CASSRKQGANGNTIYF

v_call: TRBV5-1
j_call: TRBJ2-5
d_call: NA
clone_size: NA
cdr3_nt: TGCGCCAGCAGCTGGGGACTGACGAGGACCCAGTACTTC
cdr3_aa: CASSWGLTRTQYF

v_call: TRBV4-3
j_call: TRBJ2-2
d_call: NA
clone_size: NA
cdr3_nt: TGCGCCAGCAGCCAGGAACAGGGTGGCGGGGAGCTGTTTTTT
cdr3_aa: CASSQEQGGGELFF

v_call: TRBV9
j_call: TRBJ2-1
d_call: NA
clone_size: NA
cdr3_nt: TGTGCCAGCAACGACGGGGCTAACTACAATGAGCAGTTCTTC
cdr3_aa: CASNDGANYNEQFF

v_call: TRBV14
j_call: TRBJ2-1
d_call: TRBD1
clone_size: NA
cdr3_nt: TGTGCCAGCAGCCAAAAGGACAGGGGAAATGAGCAGTTCTTC
cdr3_aa: CASSQKDRGNEQFF

v_call: TRBV4-2
j_call: TRBJ1-2
d_call: TRBD1
clone_size: once
cdr3_nt: TGTGCCAGCAGCCAAGGAGGAGGACAGGGCCTCTATGGCTACACCTTC
cdr3_aa: CASSQGGGQGLYGYTF

v_call: TRBV11-2
j_call: TRBJ1-2
d_call: NA
clone_size: NA
cdr3_nt: TGTGCCAGCAGCTTAGGCGACAGGTTCTTCTATGGCTACACCTTC
cdr3_aa: CASSLGDRFFYGYTF